This T cell receptor beta chain was captured in a study of T cell responses to AZD1222 COVID-19 vaccine. Study-level information: Pooling covered second doses at about 4 or about 12 weeks. Study-wide results and caveats: Females made up more of the donors, who were largely white British, and clonal diversity may have come out too low. Nearly half of spike-specific TCRs reportedly target unmutated variant regions. The study sampled repertoires only after the peak T cell response.

Profiled with immunoSEQ multiplex PCR; TCRdb holds only in-frame clones, not every one. The sample carries roughly 150,000 clones, approximately 89% recorded once. A note on this clone: Its antigen remains unidentified.

The J segment lost 1 base and the V segment lost 5 bases, leaving 7 bases of the junction unmatched. The germline gives CDR1 SGHDT, CDR2 YYEEEE. The CDR3 has 16 residues. The TCR was taken from an adult in good health. Sequenced here: peripheral blood, sampled on day 0 of AZD1222 vaccination. The V gene is TRBV5-6, the J gene TRBJ1-1; 11 positions agree with TRBD1. CDR3 nucleotides: TGTGCCAGCAGTTGGACAGGGGGCGCTAGGAACACTGAAGCTTTCTTT. Residues: CASSWTGGARNTEAFF.